Listed below are T cell receptor beta chains from one sample, sequenced in a study of blood T cells in healthy people across ages. In TCRdb, the 5' RACE reads were re-called with MiXCR into one record per CDR3 protein. The sample yields about 760,000 distinct CDR3 sequences, roughly three fifths seen once. The material sequenced was blood. These receptors were obtained from a man aged 40-50 years in good health. The CDR3 runs from the conserved cysteine through the conserved F or W. Fields, in order: CDR3 DNA, CDR3 protein, J gene, D gene, clone size, V gene. The D gene is left open where the match is weak. Part of the rows lack a size; the others show once, few, many or a class for expanded clones.

CDR3nt: TGTGCCAGCAGCCTCAGGGGAAGCAATCATGGCTACACCTTC
CDR3aa: CASSLRGSNHGYTF
j_gene: TRBJ1-2
d_gene: -
abundance: -
v_gene: TRBV4-2

CDR3nt: TGCGCCAGCAGCCAAGATAACTCGAACACAGATACGCAGACCCAGTACTTC
CDR3aa: CASSQDNSNTDTQTQYF
j_gene: TRBJ2-5
d_gene: -
abundance: -
v_gene: TRBV4-3

CDR3nt: TGTGCCAGCAGCGAGGACAGTTTATACGAGCAGTACTTC
CDR3aa: CASSEDSLYEQYF
j_gene: TRBJ2-7
d_gene: -
abundance: -
v_gene: TRBV9

CDR3nt: TGTGCCAGCAGTGAACGGTCCTACGAGCAGTACTTC
CDR3aa: CASSERSYEQYF
j_gene: TRBJ2-7
d_gene: -
abundance: -
v_gene: TRBV25-1

CDR3nt: TGCAGTGCTAGCGAAACATCTATGGGGGTGAGGAATCAGCCCCAGCATTTT
CDR3aa: CSASETSMGVRNQPQHF
j_gene: TRBJ1-5
d_gene: -
abundance: few
v_gene: TRBV20-1

CDR3nt: TGTGCCAGCAGTTACTCTAGCGGGGAAACCTACGAGCAGTACTTC
CDR3aa: CASSYSSGETYEQYF
j_gene: TRBJ2-7
d_gene: TRBD2
abundance: -
v_gene: TRBV6-5

CDR3nt: TGTGCCAGCAGCGTAGACAGTTATGGCTACACCTTC
CDR3aa: CASSVDSYGYTF
j_gene: TRBJ1-2
d_gene: -
abundance: few
v_gene: TRBV9

CDR3nt: TGTGCCATCACCCCGACAGGCTTAATTTCCTATGGCTACACCTTC
CDR3aa: CAITPTGLISYGYTF
j_gene: TRBJ1-2
d_gene: -
abundance: -
v_gene: TRBV10-3

CDR3nt: TGTGCCAGCAGTCATCGGACAGGGGGCATATATAACTATGGCTACACCTTC
CDR3aa: CASSHRTGGIYNYGYTF
j_gene: TRBJ1-2
d_gene: TRBD1
abundance: -
v_gene: TRBV6-1

CDR3nt: TGTGCCAGCAGCCCCGCCGGACTAGCAGGATACAATGAGCAGTACTTC
CDR3aa: CASSPAGLAGYNEQYF
j_gene: TRBJ2-4
d_gene: TRBD2
abundance: -
v_gene: TRBV7-9

CDR3nt: TGTGCCAGCAGTTTACCCGGACAGAAGAACACTGAAGCTTTCTTT
CDR3aa: CASSLPGQKNTEAFF
j_gene: TRBJ1-1
d_gene: -
abundance: few
v_gene: TRBV12-3/TRBV12-4

CDR3nt: TGTGCCAGCAGTTCCCCGGGACGAGCTAACTATGGCTACACCTTC
CDR3aa: CASSSPGRANYGYTF
j_gene: TRBJ1-2
d_gene: -
abundance: once
v_gene: TRBV12-3/TRBV12-4

CDR3nt: TGTGCCAGCAGCCTCGAGCGGGGAAGTCCCTACGAGCAGTACTTC
CDR3aa: CASSLERGSPYEQYF
j_gene: TRBJ2-7
d_gene: TRBD2
abundance: -
v_gene: TRBV7-2

CDR3nt: TGCAGTGCCGAAACAGGGGGAACCGAAAAACTGTTTTTT
CDR3aa: CSAETGGTEKLFF
j_gene: TRBJ1-4
d_gene: TRBD1
abundance: -
v_gene: TRBV20-1

CDR3nt: TGCAGTGCTAGAGATCGGCTGGGGACAAACTACAATGAGCAGTTCTTC
CDR3aa: CSARDRLGTNYNEQFF
j_gene: TRBJ2-1
d_gene: -
abundance: once
v_gene: TRBV20-1

CDR3nt: TGTGCCAGCAGCGTAGCTCCGGACAGCCGCTCCTACAATGAGCAGTTCTTC
CDR3aa: CASSVAPDSRSYNEQFF
j_gene: TRBJ2-1
d_gene: -
abundance: few
v_gene: TRBV9

CDR3nt: TGCAGTGCTAGAGATCTCGAGCGGGATGGGGACGAGCAGTACTTC
CDR3aa: CSARDLERDGDEQYF
j_gene: TRBJ2-7
d_gene: TRBD2
abundance: few
v_gene: TRBV20-1

CDR3nt: TGTGCCCGCAGCTCCCTCCACGGGGAGACCCAGTACTTC
CDR3aa: CARSSLHGETQYF
j_gene: TRBJ2-5
d_gene: -
abundance: -
v_gene: TRBV7-3

CDR3nt: TGTGCCACCAGTGGGGGCGGGGGGGCCAGGGGAGGACGCCAGCATTTT
CDR3aa: CATSGGGGARGGRQHF
j_gene: TRBJ1-5
d_gene: -
abundance: -
v_gene: TRBV24-1

CDR3nt: TGTGCCAGCAGAGGACAGCCAGAAAATCAGCCCCAGCATTTT
CDR3aa: CASRGQPENQPQHF
j_gene: TRBJ1-5
d_gene: -
abundance: few
v_gene: TRBV2

CDR3nt: TGTGCCACCAGTGAAACAGGGGGCGGACGATTTGAAGAGACCCAGTACTTC
CDR3aa: CATSETGGGRFEETQYF
j_gene: TRBJ2-5
d_gene: TRBD1
abundance: -
v_gene: TRBV24-1

CDR3nt: TGCGCCAGCAGCCAAGTTGCGGGAAGGCCCTCGGAGACCCAGTACTTC
CDR3aa: CASSQVAGRPSETQYF
j_gene: TRBJ2-5
d_gene: -
abundance: -
v_gene: TRBV4-3

CDR3nt: TGTGCCAGCAGCCAAGCCGCAGGGGGCCTAAGCTCCTACAATGAGCAGTTCTTC
CDR3aa: CASSQAAGGLSSYNEQFF
j_gene: TRBJ2-1
d_gene: TRBD1
abundance: -
v_gene: TRBV3-1

CDR3nt: TGTGCCAGCGGATCCTTCGGGGAGTTCGAGCAGTACTTC
CDR3aa: CASGSFGEFEQYF
j_gene: TRBJ2-7
d_gene: -
abundance: -
v_gene: TRBV5-4

CDR3nt: TGTGCCAGCAGAACTCGATTCACAGATACGCAGTATTTT
CDR3aa: CASRTRFTDTQYF
j_gene: TRBJ2-3
d_gene: -
abundance: -
v_gene: TRBV27

CDR3nt: TGTGCCAGCAGCCAAGCAACCGGGACAGGGGCGCCAGGCTATGGCTACACCTTC
CDR3aa: CASSQATGTGAPGYGYTF
j_gene: TRBJ1-2
d_gene: TRBD1
abundance: -
v_gene: TRBV3-1